This TCR beta chain was profiled in a study of shared clonotypes between healthy human individuals. Terminally differentiated effector memory CD45RA+ cells were left out of the naive CD8 fraction, which was CD45RO-negative and positively selected for CCR7. Between the trimmed V and J ends, which lost 4 bases and 2 bases, there was a span of 10 bases. The germline CDR1 and CDR2 sequences are MNHEY and SMNVEV (reference sequence). CDR3 length: 14 amino acids. Using roughly 180 ng DNA, tens of thousands of T cell genomes, the sorted-subset replicate PCRs were run. The repertoire was sequenced with immunoSEQ multiplex PCR; TCRdb's copy has only in-frame clones and lacks some. In the table there are under 1 million clones, about 96% of which are singletons. General observations from the study: Sorted-subset sequencing was shown by rarefaction to be incomplete despite large depth. Donors were few, which limited the genetic and exposure-history diversity represented. Across four donors, naive CD4 shared around 5.1%, naive CD8 3% to 3.5%, memory CD4 roughly 2.4%, memory CD8 0.4% to 0.5%.

For this clone: Its antigen is not identified.

The TCR comes from a man aged 25-40 years in good health. The sequenced material came from naive CD8+ T cells sorted from blood. This rearrangement joins TRBV27 to TRBJ2-3; the D call may be TRBD1 or TRBD2 (6 bases each). DNA of the CDR3: TGTGCCAGCAGTTATCGGGGGCTCACAGATACGCAGTATTTT. Its protein is CASSYRGLTDTQYF.